The next 5 T cell receptor beta chains were all read from a single sample in a study of blood T cell repertoires in COVID-19. TCRdb's table, derived via immunoSEQ multiplex PCR, lists solely in-frame clones and lacks some. The sample shows about 200,000 clones, around 80% of them seen only once. Sequencing input: peripheral blood. These receptors all stem from a man between 40 and 49 years old with acute or convalescent COVID-19.

The chain uses TRBV4-1 and TRBJ1-2; the match to TRBD1 covers 8 bases. Trimming cost V 0 bases and J 2 bases; bases outside gene matches: 8. Looked up from germline, CDR1 is MGHRA and CDR2 is YSYEKL. The CDR3 runs 17 residues. The DNA of the CDR3 is TGCGCCAGCAGCCAAGAGGTCCAGGGGGCGTTGAACTATGGCTACACCTTC. This translates into CASSQEVQGALNYGYTF.

This chain uses TRBV18 with TRBJ2-7, with unresolved D. The CDR3 sequence is 12 residues long. Germline V gives CDR1 KGHSH, CDR2 LQKENI. The V end was cut by 3 bases, the J end by 6 bases, with 9 bases between. CDR3: CASSPTVGEQYF. CDR3 sequence (DNA): TGTGCCAGCTCACCCACGGTTGGCGAGCAGTACTTC.

The gene calls are TRBV6-1 and TRBJ2-7; D not certain. CDR1 MNHNS and CDR2 SASEGT come from the germline V gene. Trimming stripped 1 base from V and 3 bases from J, with 7 bases between. The CDR3 covers 13 residues. The CDR3 region is CASSEDRLYEQYF. CDR3 in DNA: TGTGCCAGCAGTGAAGATCGACTCTACGAGCAGTACTTC.

The CDR3 reads CATSDLGINGRQFF. The CDR3 DNA sequence: TGTGCCACCAGTGATTTAGGGATCAACGGGAGGCAGTTCTTC. The chain links TRBV24-1 to TRBJ2-1; D is possibly TRBD2 (6 bases). V was pared by 1 base and J by 12 bases, with 15 bases between. The CDR3 is 14 amino acids. The germline V gene has CDR1 KGHDR and CDR2 SFDVKD.

This sequence joins TRBV5-4 and TRBJ1-1; maybe TRBD1 (5 bases). With 1 base removed from V and 1 base from J, the gap between germline ends came to 8 bases. CDR3 size: 14 residues. Germline CDR1 and CDR2: SGHNT and YYREEE (reference sequence). The CDR3 loop is CASSLPGQNTEAFF. The CDR3 coding sequence is TGTGCCAGCAGCTTGCCAGGGCAGAACACTGAAGCTTTCTTT. The full variable domain, rest sourced from reference TRBV5-4 and TRBJ1-1, is ETGVTQSPTHLIKTRGQQVTLRCSSQSGHNTVSWYQQALGQGPQFIFQYYREEENGRGNFPPRFSGLQFPNYSSELNVNALELDDSALYLCASSLPGQNTEAFFGQGTRLTVV.